What follows are 21 T cell receptor beta chains derived from one specimen sequenced in a study of OX40 agonist ivuxolimab in advanced cancers. Assay used: immunoSEQ multiplex PCR; TCRdb lists only in-frame clones, some missing. This sample has 80,000 or so clones, with around 85% found just once. The source material was CD4+ or CD8+ T cells sorted from blood, sampled in a trial of the OX40 agonist ivuxolimab. These receptors were obtained from an adult with an advanced solid tumor such as melanoma, head and neck, liver or kidney cancer.

The chain recombines TRBV9 with TRBJ2-7; D is perhaps TRBD1 or TRBD2 (5 bases each). CDR1 is SGDLS and CDR2 is YYNGEE in the germline V gene. The CDR3 is 17 residues long. V was pared by 0 bases and J by 3 bases, with 19 bases between. CDR3 sequence reads: CASSVGGSGTGLYEQYF. CDR3 DNA: TGTGCCAGCAGCGTAGGGGGCTCCGGTACAGGACTCTACGAGCAGTACTTC.

This chain links TRBV5-5 with TRBJ2-2; 7 bases match TRBD2. CDR1 and CDR2 (germline): SGHKS, YYEKEE (reference sequence). This CDR3 region has 15 residues. Unmatched junction bases numbered 3, after V lost 0 bases and J lost 4 bases. CDR3 nucleotide sequence: TGTGCCAGCAGCTTGGCGGGGACTACCACCGGGGAGCTGTTTTTT. Translating it yields CASSLAGTTTGELFF.

The chain is built from TRBV11-3 and TRBJ2-3, with D unresolved. The V gene lost 2 bases and the J gene lost 2 bases, with 11 bases spanning the gap. Germline V gene data show CDR1 as SGHNT and CDR2 as YENEEA. The length of the CDR3 is 15 residues. CDR3 coding DNA: TGTGCCAGCAGCTTATCGTGGAGCCCCACAGATACGCAGTATTTT. Translating gives CASSLSWSPTDTQYF.

CDR3 bases: TGTGCCAGCAGCCGAACAGCACCCCAGGTGGCTAATGAAAAACTGTTTTTT. It specifies CASSRTAPQVANEKLFF. V is TRBV27 and J is TRBJ1-4; D gene ambiguous. In germline, CDR1 is MNHEY, CDR2 SMNVEV (reference sequence). Trimming removed 6 bases from V and 3 bases from J, with 20 bases in between. The CDR3 has 17 residues.

This CDR3 reads CASRSGTGGGYTF. The CDR3 region has the DNA TGTGCCAGCAGATCCGGGACAGGGGGCGGCTACACCTTC. The rearrangement uses TRBV6-5 and TRBJ1-2, with 12 nucleotides matching TRBD1. Germline-derived CDR1 and CDR2 are MNHEY and SVGAGI. The CDR3 has 13 amino acids. With 6 bases clipped from V and 8 bases from J, the junction kept 4 bases outside the gene matches.

The rearrangement joins TRBV30 to TRBJ1-2; D is unresolved. Trimming removed 5 bases from V and 7 bases from J, with 17 bases in between. Germline CDR1 and CDR2: GTSNPN and SVGIG (reference sequence). The CDR3 loop spans 13 amino acids. CDR3 protein: CAWGIWGRSGYTF. The CDR3 DNA follows: TGTGCCTGGGGGATTTGGGGTAGGAGTGGCTACACCTTC.

This chain connects TRBV6-4 to TRBJ2-7; D ambiguous. V lost 0 bases and J lost 6, with 9 bases in between. The CDR3 loop spans 13 amino acids. Germline assignment: CDR1 MRHNA and CDR2 SNTAGT. In DNA form, the CDR3 reads TGTGCCAGCAGTGACTCGAGACTCTCCGAGCAGTACTTC. Protein: CASSDSRLSEQYF.

The rearrangement uses TRBV7-6 and TRBJ2-2, with D unclear. Germline-derived CDR1 and CDR2 are SGHVS and FNYEAQ. V dropped 2 bases and J dropped 0 bases, with 10 bases sitting between them. There are 16 residues in the CDR3. CDR3: CASSLKLSTNTGELFF. Here the CDR3 DNA reads TGTGCCAGCAGCTTAAAGTTAAGCACGAACACCGGGGAGCTGTTTTTT. The whole variable domain, filled in from reference TRBV7-6 and TRBJ2-2, reads GAGVSQSPRYKVTKRGQDVALRCDPISGHVSLYWYRQALGQGPEFLTYFNYEAQQDKSGLPNDRFSAERPEGSISTLTIQRTEQRDSAMYRCASSLKLSTNTGELFFGEGSRLTVL.

This sequence joins TRBV7-8 and TRBJ1-5, with D tentatively TRBD1 (5 bases). Trimming pared 4 bases from V and 0 bases from J, leaving 16 bases between. In germline, CDR1 is SGHVS, CDR2 FQNEAQ. The CDR3 sequence is 17 residues long. The CDR3 DNA reads as TGTGCCAGCAGCTCAACCAGGACACCGTATAGCAATCAGCCCCAGCATTTT. Translating gives CASSSTRTPYSNQPQHF.

This clone showed up just once. This CDR3 is CASSSDLNSPLHF. The CDR3 DNA reads as TGTGCCAGCAGTTCCGACCTTAATTCACCCCTCCACTTT. The chain is built from TRBV6-5 and TRBJ1-6; D not resolved. The CDR3 runs 13 residues. Trimming removed 4 bases at V and 6 bases at J, with 7 bases between. The germline V gene has CDR1 MNHEY and CDR2 SVGAGI.

The chain uses TRBV19 and TRBJ2-2; 7 nucleotides agree with TRBD1. V gave up 5 bases and J gave up 7 bases; unmatched junction bases: 16. Germline-derived CDR1 and CDR2 are LNHDA and SQIVND (reference sequence). The CDR3 length is 17 residues. In DNA form, the CDR3 reads TGTGCCAGTAGTTTTCTGTCTCCGGACAGGCCTAACGGGGAGCTGTTTTTT. Amino acid sequence: CASSFLSPDRPNGELFF.

This chain uses TRBV6-6 with TRBJ2-7, with D unclear. Germline V lookup: CDR1 MNHNY, CDR2 SVGAGI (reference sequence). The V and J ends lost 2 bases and 4 bases respectively, with 15 bases between them. CDR3 size: 15 residues. The CDR3 region has the DNA TGTGCCAGCAGTTACAGTGTAAGGGCCGGGTACGAGCAGTACTTC. It specifies CASSYSVRAGYEQYF.

V is TRBV6-5 and J is TRBJ1-3, with a tentative D call TRBD1 (5 bases). Germline assignment: CDR1 MNHEY and CDR2 SVGAGI. Trimming shortened V by 0 bases and J by 4 bases, and 10 bases separated the two germline ends. The CDR3 is 15 amino acids. The chain's CDR3 is CASSYSRGRGNTIYF. CDR3 nucleotide sequence: TGTGCCAGCAGTTACTCGAGGGGTAGGGGAAACACCATATATTTT.

This chain connects TRBV19 to TRBJ1-2; TRBD1 aligns across 7 bases. The CDR3 loop spans 17 amino acids. Trimming at V came to 4 bases and at J to 4 bases, leaving 15 bases not matched to a gene. The germline gives CDR1 LNHDA, CDR2 SQIVND (reference sequence). This chain's CDR3 is CASSTRSDRTSFYGYTF. CDR3 sequence (DNA): TGTGCCAGTAGTACTCGATCGGACAGGACCTCCTTCTATGGCTACACCTTC.

This chain joins TRBV27 and TRBJ2-1; no reliable D call. Deletions cut 5 bases from V and 10 bases from J, with 18 bases between. The CDR3 sequence is 14 residues long. Germline CDR1 is MNHEY and CDR2 is SMNVEV (reference sequence). In nucleotides, the CDR3 is TGTGCCAGCAGTATAAGGCTGGGGTTTGGGGAGCAGTTCTTC. Its translation is CASSIRLGFGEQFF.

The rearrangement joins TRBV15 to TRBJ2-3; a weak D match, TRBD1 (6 bases). The length of the CDR3 is 16 residues. Germline-derived CDR1 and CDR2 are LNHNV and YYDKDF (reference sequence). The V gene lost 6 bases and the J gene lost 6 bases, with 22 bases spanning the gap. CDR3 DNA: TGTGCCACCAGGCCCAGGGGCAGGGCAATATGGGATACGCAGTATTTT. Translation: CATRPRGRAIWDTQYF.

The chain is built from TRBV28 and TRBJ2-1; 12 positions agree with TRBD2. V shed 4 bases and J 2 bases; nucleotides not matched to a gene: 15. Per germline, CDR1 MDHEN and CDR2 SYDVKM. This CDR3 has 20 residues. CDR3 amino acids: CASSSEASGRAGEAYNEQFF. The CDR3 nucleotides read TGTGCCAGCAGTTCCGAGGCTAGCGGGAGGGCCGGAGAAGCCTACAATGAGCAGTTCTTC.

This chain links TRBV7-9 with TRBJ2-1; D is undetermined. This CDR3 has 13 amino acids. V gave up 1 base and J gave up 2 bases, with 3 bases separating them. Germline CDR1 SEHNR, CDR2 FQNEAQ (reference sequence). Here the CDR3 reads CASSLEAYNEQFF. The CDR3, as DNA: TGTGCCAGCAGCTTAGAGGCCTACAATGAGCAGTTCTTC.

This chain joins TRBV18 and TRBJ1-5; TRBD1 aligns across 8 bases. The germline CDR1 and CDR2 sequences are KGHSH and LQKENI. The CDR3 is 17 residues long. V gave up 2 bases and J gave up 0 bases; unmatched junction bases: 6. CDR3 loop: CASSPYGQGASNQPQHF. Written as DNA, the CDR3 is TGTGCCAGCTCACCATATGGGCAGGGGGCTAGCAATCAGCCCCAGCATTTT.

The chain has TRBV14 and TRBJ2-3; D ambiguous. Germline V gene data show CDR1 as SGHDN and CDR2 as FVKESK. The CDR3 contains 12 residues. With 1 base removed from V and 7 bases from J, the gap between germline ends came to 6 bases. CDR3 sequence (DNA): TGTGCCAGCAGCCAAGGAAAATATACGCAGTATTTT. It encodes CASSQGKYTQYF.

The V gene is TRBV29-1, the J gene TRBJ1-5; D is unclear. The CDR3 is 14 residues long. In germline, CDR1 is SQVTM, CDR2 ANQGSEA. V gave up 4 bases and J gave up 0 bases, with 10 bases separating them. The CDR3 coding sequence is TGCAGCGTTGTAGTTGAGAATAGCAATCAGCCCCAGCATTTT. Translating gives CSVVVENSNQPQHF.